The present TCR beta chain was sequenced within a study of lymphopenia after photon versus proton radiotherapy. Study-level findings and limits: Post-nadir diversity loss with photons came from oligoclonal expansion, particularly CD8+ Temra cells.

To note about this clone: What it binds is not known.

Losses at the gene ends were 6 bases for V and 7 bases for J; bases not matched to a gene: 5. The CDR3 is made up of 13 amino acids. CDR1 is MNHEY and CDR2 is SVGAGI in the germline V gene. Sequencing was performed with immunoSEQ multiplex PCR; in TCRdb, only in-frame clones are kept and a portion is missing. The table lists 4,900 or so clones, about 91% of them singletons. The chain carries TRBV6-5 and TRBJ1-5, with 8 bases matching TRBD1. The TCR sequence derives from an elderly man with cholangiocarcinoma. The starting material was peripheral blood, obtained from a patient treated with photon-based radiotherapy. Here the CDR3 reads CASSQGARQPQHF. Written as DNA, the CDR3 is TGTGCCAGCAGCCAGGGGGCGCGACAGCCCCAGCATTTT.